A single T cell receptor (beta chain) is shown here with its context. Antigen specificity is unknown. This CDR3 is built from 14 residues. Trimming took off 3 bases at V and 9 bases at J, with 15 bases between the two ends. CDR1 is MDHEN, CDR2 SYDVKM, per germline. These data originate in a study of cytomegalovirus exposure and HLA in healthy donors. Study findings and constraints: In a later analysis, at a false discovery rate of 0.05, about 17,000 TCR beta sequences matched HLA alleles. A later analysis found that most CMV-associated TCR beta chains appeared HLA-restricted. The study listed 150 to 200 cytomegalovirus-associated TCR beta chains.

Amplification used 60 Vbeta primers and 13 Jbeta primers. This table comes from immunoSEQ multiplex PCR, and its TCRdb copy is limited to in-frame clones, with some not included. The sample yields some 200,000 clones, about four fifths seen once. The material sequenced was PBMCs. This clonotype was sampled from a woman younger than 30 in good health and CMV-seronegative. The rearrangement links TRBV28 to TRBJ1-5; a possible D gene is TRBD1 (6 bases). This CDR3 is CASSLAKGHRPQHF. In DNA form, the CDR3 reads TGTGCCAGCAGTTTGGCCAAGGGACACCGGCCCCAGCATTTT.